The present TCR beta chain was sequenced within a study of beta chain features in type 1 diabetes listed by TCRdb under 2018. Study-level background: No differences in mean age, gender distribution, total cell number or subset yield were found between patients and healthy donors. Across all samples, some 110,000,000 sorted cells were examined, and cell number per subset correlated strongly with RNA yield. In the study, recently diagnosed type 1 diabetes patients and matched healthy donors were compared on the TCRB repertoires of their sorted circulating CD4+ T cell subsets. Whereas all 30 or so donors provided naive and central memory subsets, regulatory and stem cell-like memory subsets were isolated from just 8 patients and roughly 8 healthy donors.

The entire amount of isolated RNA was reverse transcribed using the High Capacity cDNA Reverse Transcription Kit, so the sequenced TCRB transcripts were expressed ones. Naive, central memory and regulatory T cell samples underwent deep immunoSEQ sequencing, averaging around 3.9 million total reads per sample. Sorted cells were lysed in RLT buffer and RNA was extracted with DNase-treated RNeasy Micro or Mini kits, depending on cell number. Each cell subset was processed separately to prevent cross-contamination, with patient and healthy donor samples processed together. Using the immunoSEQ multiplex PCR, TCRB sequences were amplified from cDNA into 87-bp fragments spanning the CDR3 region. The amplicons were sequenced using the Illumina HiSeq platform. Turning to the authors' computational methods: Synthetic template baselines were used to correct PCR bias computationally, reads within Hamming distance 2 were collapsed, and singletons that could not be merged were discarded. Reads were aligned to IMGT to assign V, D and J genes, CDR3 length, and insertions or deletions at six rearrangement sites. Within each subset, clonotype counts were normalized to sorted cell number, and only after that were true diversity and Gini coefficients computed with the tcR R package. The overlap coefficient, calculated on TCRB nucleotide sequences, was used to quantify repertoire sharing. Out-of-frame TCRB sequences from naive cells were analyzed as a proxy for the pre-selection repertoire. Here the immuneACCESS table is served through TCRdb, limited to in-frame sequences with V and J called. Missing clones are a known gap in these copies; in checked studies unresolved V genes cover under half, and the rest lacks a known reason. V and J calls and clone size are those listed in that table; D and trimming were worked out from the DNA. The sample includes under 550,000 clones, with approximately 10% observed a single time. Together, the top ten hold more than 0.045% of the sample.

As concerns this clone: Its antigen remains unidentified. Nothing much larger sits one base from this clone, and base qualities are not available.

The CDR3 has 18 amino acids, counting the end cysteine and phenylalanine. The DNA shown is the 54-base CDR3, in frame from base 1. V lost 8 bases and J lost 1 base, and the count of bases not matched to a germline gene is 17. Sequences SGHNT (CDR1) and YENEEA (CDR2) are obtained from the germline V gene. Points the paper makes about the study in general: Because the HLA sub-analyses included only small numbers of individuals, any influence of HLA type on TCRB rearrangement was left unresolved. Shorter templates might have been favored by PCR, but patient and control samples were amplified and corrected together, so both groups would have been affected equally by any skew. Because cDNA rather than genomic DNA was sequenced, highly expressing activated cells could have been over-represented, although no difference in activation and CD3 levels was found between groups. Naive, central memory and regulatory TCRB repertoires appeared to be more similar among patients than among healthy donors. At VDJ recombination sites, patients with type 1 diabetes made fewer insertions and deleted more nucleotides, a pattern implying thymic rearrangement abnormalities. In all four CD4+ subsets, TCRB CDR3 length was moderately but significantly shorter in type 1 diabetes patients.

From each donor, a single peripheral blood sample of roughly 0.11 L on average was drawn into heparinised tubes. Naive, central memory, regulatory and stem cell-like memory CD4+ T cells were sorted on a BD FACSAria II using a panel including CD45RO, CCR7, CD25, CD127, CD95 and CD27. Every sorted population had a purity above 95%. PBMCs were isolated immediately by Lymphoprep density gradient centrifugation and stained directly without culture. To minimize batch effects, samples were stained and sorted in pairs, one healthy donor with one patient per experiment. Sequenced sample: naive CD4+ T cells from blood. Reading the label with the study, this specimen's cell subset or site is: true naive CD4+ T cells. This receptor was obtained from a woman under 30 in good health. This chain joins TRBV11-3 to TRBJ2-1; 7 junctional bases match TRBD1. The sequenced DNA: TGTGCCAGCGGGTATAGGGGGCATGGTACGAGGTCCTACAATGAGCAGTTCTTC. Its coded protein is CASGYRGHGTRSYNEQFF.